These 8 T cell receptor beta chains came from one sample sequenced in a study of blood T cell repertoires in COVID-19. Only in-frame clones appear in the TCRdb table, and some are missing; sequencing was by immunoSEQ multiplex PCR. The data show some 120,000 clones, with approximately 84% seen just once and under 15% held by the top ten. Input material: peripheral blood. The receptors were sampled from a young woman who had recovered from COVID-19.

The chain's CDR3 is CASSLAGKLAKNIQYF. CDR3 DNA: TGTGCCAGCAGCTTGGCCGGTAAACTAGCCAAAAACATTCAGTACTTC. The gene calls are TRBV5-4 and TRBJ2-4, with unresolved D. Germline V CDR1 and CDR2: SGHNT, YYREEE (reference sequence). V was clipped by 0 bases and J by 0 bases, with 10 bases between them. The CDR3 runs to 16 residues. The full variable domain, in which reference TRBV5-4 and TRBJ2-4 provide the parts outside the CDR3, is ETGVTQSPTHLIKTRGQQVTLRCSSQSGHNTVSWYQQALGQGPQFIFQYYREEENGRGNFPPRFSGLQFPNYSSELNVNALELDDSALYLCASSLAGKLAKNIQYFGAGTRLSVL.

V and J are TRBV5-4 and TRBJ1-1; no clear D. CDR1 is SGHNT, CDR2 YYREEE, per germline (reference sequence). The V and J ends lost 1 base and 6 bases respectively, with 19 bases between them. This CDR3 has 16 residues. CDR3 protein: CASSLLASRERAEAFF. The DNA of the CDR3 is TGTGCCAGCAGCTTGTTGGCTTCCAGAGAGCGTGCTGAAGCTTTCTTT.

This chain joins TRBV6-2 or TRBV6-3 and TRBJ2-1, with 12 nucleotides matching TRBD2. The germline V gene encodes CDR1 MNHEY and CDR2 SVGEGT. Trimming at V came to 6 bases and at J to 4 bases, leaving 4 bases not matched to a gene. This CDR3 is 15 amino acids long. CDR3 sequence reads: CASSLAGGRYNEQFF. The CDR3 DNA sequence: TGTGCCAGCAGCCTAGCGGGGGGGCGATACAATGAGCAGTTCTTC.

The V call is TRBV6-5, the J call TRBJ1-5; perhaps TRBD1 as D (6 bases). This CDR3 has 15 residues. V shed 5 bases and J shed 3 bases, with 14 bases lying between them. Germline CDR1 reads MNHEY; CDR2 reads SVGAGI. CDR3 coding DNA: TGTGCCAGCAGTACCTCCAGGACAGACAATCAGCCCCAGCATTTT. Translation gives CASSTSRTDNQPQHF.

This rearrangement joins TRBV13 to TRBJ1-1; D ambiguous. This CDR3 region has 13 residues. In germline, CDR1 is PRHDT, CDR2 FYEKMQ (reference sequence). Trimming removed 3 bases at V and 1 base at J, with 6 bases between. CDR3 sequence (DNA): TGTGCCAGCAGCTTTGGGAGGAACACTGAAGCTTTCTTT. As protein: CASSFGRNTEAFF.

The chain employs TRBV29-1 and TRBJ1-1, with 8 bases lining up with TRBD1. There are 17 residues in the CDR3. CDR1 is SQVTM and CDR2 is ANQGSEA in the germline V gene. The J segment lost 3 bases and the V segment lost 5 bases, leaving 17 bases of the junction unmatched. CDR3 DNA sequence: TGCAGCGTTCCTAGTCGTTATGGGCGGACAGGGCACACTGAAGCTTTCTTT. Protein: CSVPSRYGRTGHTEAFF.

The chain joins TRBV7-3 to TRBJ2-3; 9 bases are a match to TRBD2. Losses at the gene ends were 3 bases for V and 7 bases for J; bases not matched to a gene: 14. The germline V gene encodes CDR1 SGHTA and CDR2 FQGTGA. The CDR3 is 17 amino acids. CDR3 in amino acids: CASSFWLAGSELYTQYF. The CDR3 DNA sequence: TGTGCCAGCAGCTTCTGGCTAGCGGGGTCAGAGCTATATACGCAGTATTTT.

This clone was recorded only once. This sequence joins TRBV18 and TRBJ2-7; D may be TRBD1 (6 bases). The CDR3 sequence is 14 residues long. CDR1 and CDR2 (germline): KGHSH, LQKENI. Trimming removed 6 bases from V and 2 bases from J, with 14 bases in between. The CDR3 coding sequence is TGTGCCAGCTCCCCCGCAGGGGTACCCTACGAGCAGTACTTC. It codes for CASSPAGVPYEQYF. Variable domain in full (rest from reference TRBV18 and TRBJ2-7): NAGVMQNPRHLVRRRGQEARLRCSPMKGHSHVYWYRQLPEEGLKFMVYLQKENIIDESGMPKERFSAEFPKEGPSILRIQQVVRGDSAAYFCASSPAGVPYEQYFGPGTRLTVT.